This record looks at one T cell receptor (beta chain) sequence and its context. This entry comes from a study of blood T cell repertoires in COVID-19. The repertoire was sequenced with immunoSEQ multiplex PCR; TCRdb's copy has only in-frame clones and lacks some. The repertoire holds a few hundred thousand clones, about 87% seen once, with 10% in the top ten. The CDR3 covers 14 residues. The V end was cut by 6 bases, the J end by 5 bases, with 16 bases between. Looked up from germline, CDR1 is SNHLY and CDR2 is FYNNEI. Material: PBMCs or T cells enriched from blood (not recorded which). The sequence was obtained from a man aged 18 to 35 with acute COVID-19. The genes are TRBV2 and TRBJ1-1; no clear D gene. CDR3 sequence reads: CASSPRELRTEAFF. CDR3 sequence (DNA): TGTGCCAGCAGCCCCCGGGAGCTCCGGACTGAAGCTTTCTTT.